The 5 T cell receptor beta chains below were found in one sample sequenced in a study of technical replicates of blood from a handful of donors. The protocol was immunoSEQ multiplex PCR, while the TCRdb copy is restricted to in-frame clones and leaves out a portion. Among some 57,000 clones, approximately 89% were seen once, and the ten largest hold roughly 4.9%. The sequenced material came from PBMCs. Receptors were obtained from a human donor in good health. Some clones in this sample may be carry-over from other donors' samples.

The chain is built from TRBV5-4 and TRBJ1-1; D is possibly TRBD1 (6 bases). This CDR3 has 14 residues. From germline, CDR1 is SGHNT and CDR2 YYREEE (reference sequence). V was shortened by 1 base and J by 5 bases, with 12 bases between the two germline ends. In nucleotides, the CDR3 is TGTGCCAGCAGCTTGAAAGGGGGTCCTACTGAAGCTTTCTTT. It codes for CASSLKGGPTEAFF.

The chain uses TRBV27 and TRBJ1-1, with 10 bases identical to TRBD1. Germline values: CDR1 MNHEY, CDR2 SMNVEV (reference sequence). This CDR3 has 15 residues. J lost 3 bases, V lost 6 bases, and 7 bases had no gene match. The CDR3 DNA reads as TGTGCCAGCAGGACGACAGGGGGCAAGGACACTGAAGCTTTCTTT. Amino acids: CASRTTGGKDTEAFF.

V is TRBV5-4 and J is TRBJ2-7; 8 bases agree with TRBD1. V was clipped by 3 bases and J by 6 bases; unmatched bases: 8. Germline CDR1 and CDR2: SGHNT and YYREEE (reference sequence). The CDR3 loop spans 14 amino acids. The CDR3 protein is CASSWRTGSGEQYF. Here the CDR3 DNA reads TGTGCCAGCAGCTGGAGGACAGGGTCGGGCGAGCAGTACTTC.

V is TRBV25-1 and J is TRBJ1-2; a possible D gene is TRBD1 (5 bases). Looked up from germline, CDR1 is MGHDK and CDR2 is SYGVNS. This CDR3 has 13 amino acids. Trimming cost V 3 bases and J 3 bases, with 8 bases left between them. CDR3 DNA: TGTGCCAGCAGTGACCAGGGCTACTATGGCTACACCTTC. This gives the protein CASSDQGYYGYTF.

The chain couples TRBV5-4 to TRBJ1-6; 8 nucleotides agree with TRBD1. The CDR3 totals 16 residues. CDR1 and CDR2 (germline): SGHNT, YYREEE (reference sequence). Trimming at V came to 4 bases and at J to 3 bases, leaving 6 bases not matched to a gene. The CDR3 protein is CASSGSGTGYNSPLHF. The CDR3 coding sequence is TGTGCCAGCAGCGGGTCCGGGACAGGCTATAATTCACCCCTCCACTTT.